Listed below are T cell receptor beta chains from one sample, sequenced in a study of CD8 T cells in Susac syndrome. TCRdb passed the immunoSEQ multiplex PCR reads through MiXCR, listing each CDR3 protein once. This table holds 150,000 to 190,000 distinct CDR3 sequences, roughly 95% found once. Sequenced material: CD8+ T cells from PBMCs. The receptors were sampled from a human donor with multiple sclerosis. The CDR3 runs from the conserved cysteine through the conserved F or W. D genes are given only for firm matches. Clone size is stated in some rows and not others, as once, few, many or a class when expanded.

>.|TRBJ2-1|TRBV7-8|.
TGTGCCAGCAGCTTGCAGGGCGTTGAGCAGTTCTTC
CASSLQGVEQFF
>.|TRBJ1-1|TRBV4-2|.
TGTGCCAGCAGCCAAGATCCCGGCGGACGGAACACTGAAGCTTTCTTT
CASSQDPGGRNTEAFF
>.|TRBJ2-7|TRBV14|.
TGTGCCAGCAGCCAAGGCCCCCCCTACGAGCAGTACTTC
CASSQGPPYEQYF
>.|TRBJ1-5|TRBV27|.
TGTGCCAGCAGACCCCAAGGGGGGCGGATCAATCAGCCCCAGCATTTT
CASRPQGGRINQPQHF
>TRBD2|TRBJ2-1|TRBV29-1|.
TGCAGCGCCCTGATGGGAGGGTACAATGAGCAGTTCTTC
CSALMGGYNEQFF
>TRBD1|TRBJ1-2|TRBV12-3/TRBV12-4|.
TGTGCCAGCAGCCCGGGACAGGGTGACGACTACACCTTC
CASSPGQGDDYTF
>.|TRBJ2-1|TRBV19|.
TGTGCCAGTAGGCAAGGCAATGAGCAGTTCTTC
CASRQGNEQFF
>.|TRBJ1-2|TRBV4-1|.
TGCGCCAGCAGCCAAGAGACGGGGACCTATGGCTACACCTTC
CASSQETGTYGYTF
>.|TRBJ2-1|TRBV20-1|once
TGCAGTGCTAGAGTCCCTTGGTTTTCTAGTCAGCACAATGAGCAGTTCTTC
CSARVPWFSSQHNEQFF
>.|TRBJ2-5|TRBV29-1|.
TGCAGCGTCAAGCCGGGACACTGGGGGGAGACCCAGTACTTC
CSVKPGHWGETQYF
>.|TRBJ2-3|TRBV30|.
TGTGCCTGGAGTGTAACCAGGGCAGATACGCAGTATTTT
CAWSVTRADTQYF
>TRBD1|TRBJ2-5|TRBV7-9|.
TGTGCCAGCAGCCTGGGACAGCTCCAAGAGACCCAGTACTTC
CASSLGQLQETQYF
>.|TRBJ2-1|TRBV20-1|.
TGCAGTGCTAGAGGTAGCGAGCAGTTCTTC
CSARGSEQFF
>.|TRBJ1-1|TRBV30|.
TGTGCCTGGACAGTTATAATGAACACTGAAGCTTTCTTT
CAWTVIMNTEAFF
>.|TRBJ1-1|TRBV6-5|.
TGTGCCAGCACCCATGGGGACTCCAACACTGAAGCTTTCTTT
CASTHGDSNTEAFF
>.|TRBJ1-5|TRBV4-1|.
TGCGCCAGCAGCCAAGATATGCAGGGACTTCAGCCCCAGCATTTT
CASSQDMQGLQPQHF
>.|TRBJ2-7|TRBV29-1|.
TGCAGCGTTGAAACAGCCTCCTACGAGCAGTACTTC
CSVETASYEQYF
>.|TRBJ1-5|TRBV27|.
TGTGCCAGCGGGACAAACAGCAATCAGCCCCAGCATTTT
CASGTNSNQPQHF
>.|TRBJ2-5|TRBV9|once
TGTGCCAGCAGCGTAACGGGTCAAGAGACCCAGTACTTC
CASSVTGQETQYF
>TRBD2|TRBJ2-1|TRBV15|.
TGTGCCACCAGCGGACTAGCGAGTTACAATGAGCAGTTCTTC
CATSGLASYNEQFF
>.|TRBJ1-5|TRBV25-1|.
TGTGCCAGCAGTGGGGCAAGCACTGGAAGCAATCAGCCCCAGCATTTT
CASSGASTGSNQPQHF
>TRBD1|TRBJ1-1|TRBV6-5|once
TGTGCCAGCAGGGGAGGGACAGGGACTGAAGCTTTCTTT
CASRGGTGTEAFF
>TRBD1|TRBJ1-3|TRBV2|.
TGTGCCAGCAGGACAGGGGTCACCTCTGGAAACACCATATATTTT
CASRTGVTSGNTIYF
>.|TRBJ2-2|TRBV29-1|.
TGCAGCGGGCGATCGGGGTCCGGGGAGCTGTTTTTT
CSGRSGSGELFF
>.|TRBJ1-2|TRBV11-2|once
TGTGCCAGCAGCTTAGAAGGGCCAGGCTATGGCTACACCTTC
CASSLEGPGYGYTF
>.|TRBJ1-1|TRBV9|.
TGTGCCAGCAGCCCGATGGGCACTGAAGCTTTCTTT
CASSPMGTEAFF
>.|TRBJ1-5|TRBV7-6|.
TGTGCCAGCAGCTTAGCGGGCGGGAATCAGCCCCAGCATTTT
CASSLAGGNQPQHF
>.|TRBJ1-2|TRBV29-1|.
TGCAGCGCTCGAGCGATCTATGGCTACACCTTC
CSARAIYGYTF
>.|TRBJ1-5|TRBV27|.
TGTGCCAGCAGTTTATCCGGGTATGATCAGCCCCAGCATTTT
CASSLSGYDQPQHF
>.|TRBJ2-7|TRBV5-1|.
TGCGCCAGCAGCGAAGGGACTTCAGAATATGACGAGCAGTACTTC
CASSEGTSEYDEQYF
>.|TRBJ2-3|TRBV4-1|once
TGCGCCAGCAGCCAAGTTCAGGGACGCACAGATACGCAGTATTTT
CASSQVQGRTDTQYF
>TRBD2|TRBJ2-7|TRBV11-2|.
TGTGCCAGCAGCTTAGAAGGTAGCGGGGGTTCCTACGAGCAGTACTTC
CASSLEGSGGSYEQYF
>.|TRBJ1-1|TRBV3-1|.
TGTGCCAGCAGCCAAGAGAGGCTTAGAGGTGAAGCTTTCTTT
CASSQERLRGEAFF
>.|TRBJ1-1|TRBV29-1|.
TGCAGCGCCAGAACCATCCTGGGGGTGAACACTGAAGCTTTCTTT
CSARTILGVNTEAFF
>TRBD2|TRBJ2-1|TRBV6-1|.
TGTGCCAGCAGCGGGGGGACTAGCGGGACGCTGGATGAGCAGTTCTTC
CASSGGTSGTLDEQFF
>.|TRBJ1-2|TRBV6-2/TRBV6-3|.
TGTGCCAGCAGTGCCAAGGGCGGCTACACCTTC
CASSAKGGYTF
>.|TRBJ1-1|TRBV9|.
TGTGCCAGCTCCCCCGGACACCCGAACACTGAAGCTTTCTTT
CASSPGHPNTEAFF
>TRBD1|TRBJ1-6|TRBV20-1|.
TGCAGTGCTAGAGATCGCGCAGGGGGCATTTTACGTTCACCCCTCCACTTT
CSARDRAGGILRSPLHF
>.|TRBJ1-1|TRBV6-5|.
TGTGCCAGCAGCAACGGGGCCACTGAAGCTTTCTTT
CASSNGATEAFF
>.|TRBJ1-2|TRBV20-1|.
TGCAGTGCTAGGGGGCAGGGTGACGGCTACACCTTC
CSARGQGDGYTF
>.|TRBJ1-1|TRBV9|.
TGTGCCAGCAGTAAGGACCTCTGGGGCACTGAAGCTTTCTTT
CASSKDLWGTEAFF
>.|TRBJ2-4|TRBV13|.
TGTGCCAGCAGCTTAGAAGGGTTGGGCAAAAACATTCAGTACTTC
CASSLEGLGKNIQYF
>.|TRBJ2-3|TRBV12-3/TRBV12-4|.
TGTGCCAGCAAGAGGGATTGGACAGATACGCAGTATTTT
CASKRDWTDTQYF
>.|TRBJ2-3|TRBV12-3/TRBV12-4|.
TGTGCCAGCAGTTCGCCGGGCCCCAAATACACAGATACGCAGTATTTT
CASSSPGPKYTDTQYF
>TRBD1|TRBJ2-1|TRBV13|.
TGTGCCAGCAGTGTTGGACAGGGGCAGTTCTTC
CASSVGQGQFF